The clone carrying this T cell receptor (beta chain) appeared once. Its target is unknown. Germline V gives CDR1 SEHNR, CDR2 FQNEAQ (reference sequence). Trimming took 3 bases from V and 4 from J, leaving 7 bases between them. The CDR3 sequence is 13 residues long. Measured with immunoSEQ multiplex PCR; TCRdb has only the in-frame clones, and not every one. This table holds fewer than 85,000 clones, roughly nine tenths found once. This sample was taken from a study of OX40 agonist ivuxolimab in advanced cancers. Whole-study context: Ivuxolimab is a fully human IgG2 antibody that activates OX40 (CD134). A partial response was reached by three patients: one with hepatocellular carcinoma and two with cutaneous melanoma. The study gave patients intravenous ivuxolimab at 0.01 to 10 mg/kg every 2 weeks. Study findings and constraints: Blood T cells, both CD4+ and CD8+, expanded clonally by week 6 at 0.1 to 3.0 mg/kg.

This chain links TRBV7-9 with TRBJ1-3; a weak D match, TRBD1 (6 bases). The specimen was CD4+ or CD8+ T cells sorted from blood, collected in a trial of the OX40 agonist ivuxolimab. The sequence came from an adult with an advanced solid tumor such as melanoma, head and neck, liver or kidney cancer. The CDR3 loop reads CASSLDSGNTIYF. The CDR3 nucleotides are TGTGCCAGCAGCTTGGACAGCGGAAACACCATATATTTT.